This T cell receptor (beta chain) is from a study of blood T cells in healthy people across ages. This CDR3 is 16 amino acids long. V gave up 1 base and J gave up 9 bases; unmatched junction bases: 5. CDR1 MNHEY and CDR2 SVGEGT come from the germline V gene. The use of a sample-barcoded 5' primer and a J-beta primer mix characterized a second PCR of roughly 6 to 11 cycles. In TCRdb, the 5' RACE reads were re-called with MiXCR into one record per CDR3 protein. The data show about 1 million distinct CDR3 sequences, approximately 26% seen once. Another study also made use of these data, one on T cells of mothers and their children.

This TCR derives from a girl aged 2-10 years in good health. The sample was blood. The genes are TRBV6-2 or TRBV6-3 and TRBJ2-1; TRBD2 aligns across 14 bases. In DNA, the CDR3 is TGTGCCAGCAGTTACTGGGGACTAGCGGGGGATGGTGAGCAGTTCTTC. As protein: CASSYWGLAGDGEQFF.